The clone carrying this TCR beta chain came up once. Antigen unknown. The sample comes from a study of T cell responses to AZD1222 COVID-19 vaccine. About the research overall: It was second doses at about 4 or about 12 weeks that were pooled. Overall study results and limits: No repertoire was sampled before or during the peak T cell response, only after it. Spike as a whole was targeted by vaccine-associated CD4 TCRs, dominant at 160-218 and 743-854.

Germline values: CDR1 SNHLY, CDR2 FYNNEI. The CDR3 loop spans 16 amino acids. J lost 6 bases, V lost 0 bases, and 8 bases had no gene match. Clones were sequenced by immunoSEQ multiplex PCR, and TCRdb holds only the in-frame ones, with some missing. Of 100,000 or so clones listed, about 86% were seen once; the top ten hold more than 1.2%. The sequencing used peripheral blood, collected on day 0 of AZD1222 vaccination. This receptor was taken from an adult in good health. This chain joins TRBV2 and TRBJ1-2, with TRBD1 matching 9 bases. Here the CDR3 DNA reads TGTGCCAGCAGTGAAGCGCAGCGGGACAGGGTTCATGGCTACACCTTC. Protein product: CASSEAQRDRVHGYTF.